This TCR beta chain was sequenced for a study of CD8 T cells in ankylosing spondylitis. TCRdb reprocessed the 5' RACE reads with MiXCR, giving one entry per CDR3 protein. The data contain about 150,000 distinct CDR3 sequences, roughly 30% of them singletons. Remarks on this clonotype: Its antigen is still unknown.

Trimming removed 2 bases from V and 0 bases from J, with 13 bases in between. The CDR3 consists of 17 residues. Looked up from germline, CDR1 is SGHDN and CDR2 is FVKESK. Notes on the study in general: Disease-associated clones were CD8+ and fairly uncommon in peripheral blood. Seemingly distinctive of ankylosing spondylitis blood was a TCR beta motif formed by eight highly homologous variants.

The chain links TRBV14 to TRBJ2-2; maybe TRBD1 (6 bases). Sample: synovial fluid, either unsorted or a sorted T cell fraction (not recorded which). This sequence originates from a male donor with ankylosing spondylitis. The CDR3 loop reads CASSQNWGQANTGELFF. DNA of the CDR3: TGTGCCAGCAGCCAAAATTGGGGACAAGCGAACACCGGGGAGCTGTTTTTT.